This TCR beta chain was retrieved from a study of graft-versus-host responses after intestinal transplantation. Study summary: As for transplant type, recipients had multivisceral, liver-intestinal, or isolated intestinal grafts. The whole recipient group had anti-thymocyte globulin induction followed by tacrolimus and steroids for roughly three years.

Germline V gene sequence: CDR1 SGDLS, CDR2 YYNGEE. The J segment lost 5 bases and the V segment lost 4 bases, leaving 12 bases of the junction unmatched. This CDR3 region has 17 residues. Concerning this clone itself: Its specificity is not known.

General study points: Where graft-donor T cell macrochimerism was present, patients had high graft-versus-host to host-versus-graft clonal ratios in allografts. Some GvH clones were seen earlier in gut or blood, suggesting intestinal origin.

The method was immunoSEQ multiplex PCR; TCRdb's version includes in-frame clones alone and lacks a portion of them. The table has about 120,000 clones, approximately 95% seen once. This sequence was found in a human donor who received an intestinal transplant. The sequencing here drew on unstimulated CD8+ T cells sorted from spleen or lymph node cells, taken before intestinal transplant. The chain couples TRBV9 to TRBJ2-1; 10 bases are shared with TRBD2. The CDR3, as DNA: TGTGCCAGCAGCCCCACCCCACGACTAGCGGGTCACAATGAGCAGTTCTTC. Translating it yields CASSPTPRLAGHNEQFF.